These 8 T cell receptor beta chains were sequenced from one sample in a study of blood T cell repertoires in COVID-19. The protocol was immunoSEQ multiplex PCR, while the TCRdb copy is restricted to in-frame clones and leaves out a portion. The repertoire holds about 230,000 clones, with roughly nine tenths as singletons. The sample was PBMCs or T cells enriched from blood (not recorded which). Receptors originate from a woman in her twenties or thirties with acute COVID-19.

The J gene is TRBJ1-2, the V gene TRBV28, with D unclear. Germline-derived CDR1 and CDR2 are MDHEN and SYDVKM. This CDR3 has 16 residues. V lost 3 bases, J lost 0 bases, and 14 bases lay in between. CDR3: CASSLLPGTPNYGYTF. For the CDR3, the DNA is TGTGCCAGCAGTTTGTTGCCAGGTACTCCTAACTATGGCTACACCTTC.

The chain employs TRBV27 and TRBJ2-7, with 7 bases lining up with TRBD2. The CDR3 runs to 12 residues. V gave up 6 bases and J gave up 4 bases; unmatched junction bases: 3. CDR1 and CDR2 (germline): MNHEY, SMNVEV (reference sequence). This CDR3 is CASRGGFYEQYF. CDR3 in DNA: TGTGCCAGCAGGGGGGGGTTTTACGAGCAGTACTTC.

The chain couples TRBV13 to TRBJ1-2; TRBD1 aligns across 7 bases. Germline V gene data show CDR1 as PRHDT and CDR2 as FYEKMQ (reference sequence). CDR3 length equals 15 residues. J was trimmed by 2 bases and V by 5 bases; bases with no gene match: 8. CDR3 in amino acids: CASSESGTENYGYTF. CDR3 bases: TGTGCCAGCAGCGAGTCCGGGACAGAAAACTATGGCTACACCTTC.

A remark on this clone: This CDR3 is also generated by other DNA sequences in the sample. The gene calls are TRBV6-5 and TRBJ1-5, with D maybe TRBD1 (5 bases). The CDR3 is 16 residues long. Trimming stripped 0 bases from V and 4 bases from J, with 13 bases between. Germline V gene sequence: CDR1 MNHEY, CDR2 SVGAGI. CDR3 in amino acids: CASSYSGQGINQPQHF. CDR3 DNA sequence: TGTGCCAGCAGTTACTCGGGCCAGGGAATTAATCAGCCCCAGCATTTT.

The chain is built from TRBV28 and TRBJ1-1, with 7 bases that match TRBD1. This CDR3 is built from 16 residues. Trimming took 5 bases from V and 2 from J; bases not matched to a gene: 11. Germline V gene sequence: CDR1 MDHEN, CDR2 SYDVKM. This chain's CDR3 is CASSPPQGTPNTEAFF. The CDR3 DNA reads TGTGCCAGCAGTCCCCCACAGGGGACCCCTAACACTGAAGCTTTCTTT.

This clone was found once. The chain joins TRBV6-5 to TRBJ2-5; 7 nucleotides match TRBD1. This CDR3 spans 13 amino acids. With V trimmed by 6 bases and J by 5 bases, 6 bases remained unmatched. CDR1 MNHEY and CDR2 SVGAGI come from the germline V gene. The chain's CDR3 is CASSYGQEETQYF. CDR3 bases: TGTGCCAGCAGCTACGGACAGGAGGAGACCCAGTACTTC.

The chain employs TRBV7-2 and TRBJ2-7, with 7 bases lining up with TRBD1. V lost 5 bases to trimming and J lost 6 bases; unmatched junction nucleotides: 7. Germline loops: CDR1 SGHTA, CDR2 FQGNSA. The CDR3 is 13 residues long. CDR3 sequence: CASSLGGSSEQYF. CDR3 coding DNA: TGTGCCAGCAGCCTAGGGGGCTCCAGCGAGCAGTACTTC. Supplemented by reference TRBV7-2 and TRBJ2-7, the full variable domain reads GAGVSQSPSNKVTEKGKDVELRCDPISGHTALYWYRQSLGQGLEFLIYFQGNSAPDKSGLPSDRFSAERTGGSVSTLTIQRTQQEDSAVYLCASSLGGSSEQYFGPGTRLTVT.

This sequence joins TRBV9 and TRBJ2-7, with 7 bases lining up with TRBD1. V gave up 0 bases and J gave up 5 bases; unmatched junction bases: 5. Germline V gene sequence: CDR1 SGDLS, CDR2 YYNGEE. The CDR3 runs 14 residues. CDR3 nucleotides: TGTGCCAGCAGCGTAGGGGACAGAGTCCACGAGCAGTACTTC. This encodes CASSVGDRVHEQYF.